These 18 T cell receptor beta chains share one sample of origin, sequenced in a study of immune heterogeneity within non-small cell lung tumors. Multiplex PCR (32 V and 13 J primers) was used to amplify the TCR beta CDR3. Via MiXCR, TCRdb re-called the multiplex PCR reads, giving one row per CDR3 protein. The table records 12,000 to 15,000 distinct CDR3 sequences, 30% to 35% of them present only once. Template was bulk tumor genomic DNA, roughly 650 ng per sample. During surgery, each primary tumor gave multiple biopsies spaced as far apart as possible. Before undergoing curative surgery, patients had newly diagnosed non-small cell lung cancer that was untreated. Source material: lung tumor tissue. The receptor set was obtained from a woman in her fifties or sixties with non-small cell lung cancer.

This clonotype turned up a few times. This rearrangement joins TRBV9 to TRBJ1-2, with D tentatively TRBD1 (5 bases). Germline CDR1 SGDLS, CDR2 YYNGEE. The CDR3 has 15 residues. The V end was cut by 0 bases, the J end by 4 bases, with 13 bases between. CDR3 region: CASSVAGAATYGYTF. CDR3 sequence (DNA): TGTGCCAGCAGCGTAGCTGGGGCAGCTACCTATGGCTACACCTTC.

Remarks on this clonotype: An end of the junction differs from the germline gene, which may be a read error. This chain joins TRBV9 and TRBJ2-7, with D possibly being TRBD2 (5 bases). The CDR3 covers 16 residues. Germline lookup yields CDR1 SGDLS and CDR2 YYNGEE. The CDR3 loop is CATSNPLKGVGYEQYF. The CDR3 coding sequence is TGTGCCACCAGCAACCCTTTGAAGGGAGTGGGGTACGAGCAGTACTTC. Full variable domain (rest looked up from reference TRBV9 and TRBJ2-7): DSGVTQTPKHLITATGQRVTLRCSPRSGDLSVYWYQQSLDQGLQFLIQYYNGEERAKGNILERFSAQQFPDLHSELNLSSLELGDSALYFCATSNPLKGVGYEQYFGPGTRLTVT.

The CDR3 DNA is TGTGCCAGCAGCCAAGAAGCATCACAGGACGACGAGCAGTACTTC. Its translation is CASSQEASQDDEQYF. The chain recombines TRBV4-2 with TRBJ2-7, with D perhaps matching TRBD1 (5 bases). Germline CDR1 and CDR2: LGHNA and YNFKEQ. The CDR3 contains 15 residues. V dropped 0 bases and J dropped 5 bases, with 14 bases sitting between them.

A word on this clonotype: The junction and the germline gene differ at one end; a read error may be behind it. The J gene is TRBJ1-5, the V gene TRBV6-2 or TRBV6-3; perhaps TRBD1 as D (5 bases). From germline, CDR1 is MNHEY and CDR2 SVGEGT. This CDR3 has 14 amino acids. For the CDR3, the DNA is TGTGCCAACAGTCCCCTCTCGGGGGATCAGCCCCAGCATTTT. This translates into CANSPLSGDQPQHF.

The J gene is TRBJ2-6, the V gene TRBV28; D may match TRBD1 or TRBD2 (5 bases each). The germline gives CDR1 MDHEN, CDR2 SYDVKM. V was shortened by 7 bases and J by 1 base, with 11 bases between the two germline ends. CDR3 length: 15 amino acids. The CDR3: CASNPEGSGANVLTF. CDR3 in DNA: TGTGCCAGCAACCCAGAGGGGTCTGGGGCCAACGTCCTGACTTTC.

There are a few counts of this clonotype. This sequence joins TRBV20-1 and TRBJ1-2; D perhaps matches TRBD1 (6 bases). The germline CDR1 and CDR2 sequences are DFQATT and SNEGSKA (reference sequence). V was cut by 3 bases and J by 1 base, with 6 bases left in between. The CDR3 has 12 amino acids. Written as DNA, the CDR3 is TGCAGTGCTAGGGACAGTAACTATGGCTACACCTTC. Its protein product is CSARDSNYGYTF.

The CDR3 is CATTLLSNTEAFF. DNA of the CDR3: TGTGCCACCACACTCCTCTCCAACACTGAAGCTTTCTTT. This chain uses TRBV28 with TRBJ1-1; D unresolved. This CDR3 has 13 residues. V was shortened by 10 bases and J by 2 bases, with 14 bases between the two germline ends. Germline CDR1 is MDHEN and CDR2 is SYDVKM. Full variable domain (outside the CDR3, taken from reference TRBV28 and TRBJ1-1): DVKVTQSSRYLVKRTGEKVFLECVQDMDHENMFWYRQDPGLGLRLIYFSYDVKMKEKGDIPEGYSVSREKKERFSLILESASTNQTSMYLCATTLLSNTEAFFGQGTRLTVV.

Within the sample, this clonotype is medium-sized. Written as DNA, the CDR3 is TGCGCCAGCAGCAAATTCGCGGGCCAGGGCTCCTACGAGCAGTACTTC. Amino acid sequence: CASSKFAGQGSYEQYF. J is TRBJ2-7 and V is TRBV5-1; D possibly matches TRBD1 or TRBD2 (5 bases each). Deletions cut 4 bases from V and 0 bases from J, with 17 bases between. Germline CDR1 is SGHRS and CDR2 is YFSETQ. The CDR3 runs to 16 residues.

On this clonotype itself: The CDR3 ends on some other residue instead of the conserved phenylalanine or tryptophan, so this is likely a read error. No DNA is shown, since the ends of the CDR3 on it are uncertain; the CDR3 is the one TCRdb lists. This chain's CDR3 is CASGLAGGPHEQYFGP. The V gene is TRBV2, the J gene TRBJ2-3; the listed D gene, TRBD2, was not tested against the DNA. Germline values: CDR1 SNHLY, CDR2 FYNNEI. Ends included, the CDR3 has 16 residues.

This clonotype was counted at least ten times. V and J are TRBV6-1 and TRBJ1-6; D might be TRBD1 (5 bases). This CDR3 comprises 15 residues. Deletions cut 6 bases from V and 7 bases from J, with 16 bases between. Germline CDR1 MNHNS, CDR2 SASEGT. The CDR3 loop is CASREQVYPNSPLHF. CDR3 DNA sequence: TGTGCCAGCAGGGAACAGGTGTATCCAAATTCACCCCTCCACTTT.

This clonotype has only one observation. The V call is TRBV24-1, the J call TRBJ2-1; 9 positions match TRBD1. The length of the CDR3 is 16 residues. V lost 5 bases to trimming and J lost 7 bases; unmatched junction nucleotides: 11. The germline CDR1 and CDR2 sequences are KGHDR and SFDVKD. Here the CDR3 DNA reads TGTGCCACCAGTGCCCCCGGGACAGGGCTCGGGAATGAGCAGTTCTTC. As protein: CATSAPGTGLGNEQFF.

V and J are TRBV24-1 and TRBJ1-1; D is unclear. This CDR3 has 13 amino acids. Germline CDR1 KGHDR, CDR2 SFDVKD. V lost 5 bases to trimming and J lost 3 bases, with 9 bases between them. The CDR3 coding sequence is TGTGCCACCAGTGGGACGAGGGACACTGAAGCTTTCTTT. Protein: CATSGTRDTEAFF.

The sample holds a few counts of this clonotype. This chain joins TRBV10-3 and TRBJ2-1; weak D call: TRBD2 (5 bases). Germline V gene lookup returns CDR1 ENHRY and CDR2 SYGVKD. Trimming cost V 2 bases and J 0 bases, with 14 bases left between them. This CDR3 has 17 residues. The DNA of the CDR3 is TGTGCCATCAGTGAGGGTGTAGCGCTGAGCTCCTACAATGAGCAGTTCTTC. Translation gives CAISEGVALSSYNEQFF.

In regard to this clonotype: A much larger clonotype is one base distant, so this may be a read error. The rearrangement joins TRBV20-1 to TRBJ2-5; no clear D. V lost 5 bases and J 5 bases, leaving 9 bases between the germline ends. CDR3 length: 11 residues. Germline V gives CDR1 DFQATT, CDR2 SNEGSKA (reference sequence). CDR3: CSARLLETQYF. The CDR3 DNA sequence: TGCAGTGCTCGCCTCCTCGAGACCCAGTACTTC.

This clonotype has more than one count but fewer than ten. J is TRBJ2-5 and V is TRBV11-2, with D possibly matching TRBD2 (5 bases). Germline assignment: CDR1 SGHAT and CDR2 FQNNGV. V shed 2 bases and J shed 5 bases, with 15 bases lying between them. The CDR3 length is 15 residues. In DNA form, the CDR3 reads TGTGCCAGCAGCTTATCGCCGGTGAGGGTCGAGACCCAGTACTTC. Residues: CASSLSPVRVETQYF.

Many counts were recorded for this clonotype. This chain joins TRBV29-1 and TRBJ2-7; no clear D. Germline assignment: CDR1 SQVTM and CDR2 ANQGSEA. This CDR3 is built from 11 residues. V was clipped by 6 bases and J by 2 bases, with 8 bases between them. CDR3 nucleotides: TGCAGCGTCGCGTCCGCCTACGAGCAGTACTTC. Protein sequence: CSVASAYEQYF.

A note on this clonotype: A junction end diverges from the germline sequence, so it may reflect a read error. The chain recombines TRBV29-1 with TRBJ2-1, with TRBD1 matching 9 bases. The length of the CDR3 is 15 residues. From germline, CDR1 is SQVTM and CDR2 ANQGSEA. This CDR3 is CSVGTGTGSSNEQFF. CDR3 bases: TGCAGCGTTGGGACCGGGACAGGGTCCTCCAATGAGCAGTTCTTC.

In its sample, this clonotype is medium-sized. The CDR3 DNA is TGTGCCAGCAGTTTCGGACGCGGGACTGAAGCTTTCTTT. It translates to CASSFGRGTEAFF. The V call is TRBV28, the J call TRBJ1-1; D is undetermined. Trimming shortened V by 3 bases and J by 5 bases, and 10 bases separated the two germline ends. The CDR3 is 13 amino acids. Germline loops: CDR1 MDHEN, CDR2 SYDVKM.